These 18 T cell receptor beta chains were sequenced from one sample in a study of T-cell reconstitution after alpha-beta-depleted transplantation in children. As it was prepared, the TCRbeta library received unique molecular identifiers. TCRdb re-derived calls from the PCR reads in MiXCR, one entry per CDR3 protein. The sample has around 450,000 distinct CDR3 sequences; approximately 42% are singletons. The source was PBMCs, collected before TCRalphabeta/CD19-depleted stem cell transplant. These receptors all stem from a girl aged 2-10 years with aplastic anemia, due to receive a stem cell transplant.

V gene TRBV18 combines with J gene TRBJ1-6; 11 nucleotides match TRBD1. V lost 1 base to trimming and J lost 8 bases; unmatched junction nucleotides: 4. The CDR3 is 16 amino acids. CDR1 and CDR2 (germline): KGHSH, LQKENI. CDR3 residues: CASSPQDRGPDSPLHF. The CDR3 DNA is TGTGCCAGCTCACCACAGGACAGGGGGCCCGATTCACCCCTCCACTTT.

This clonotype was detected a few times. This rearrangement joins TRBV27 to TRBJ1-6; 8 bases align to TRBD1. After removal of 2 bases from V and 7 bases from J, the junction contained 13 bases not matched to a gene. CDR1 is MNHEY, CDR2 SMNVEV, per germline (reference sequence). CDR3 length: 18 residues. The CDR3 protein is CASSLLGTGRSRNSPLHF. The DNA of the CDR3 is TGTGCCAGCAGTTTACTCGGGACAGGTCGTTCGAGGAATTCACCCCTCCACTTT.

V usage is TRBV29-1 and J usage is TRBJ2-7; 8 bases are a match to TRBD1. The V gene end was trimmed by 6 bases and the J gene end by 1 base; junction bases not matched to a gene: 5. Germline-derived CDR1 and CDR2 are SQVTM and ANQGSEA. There are 13 residues in the CDR3. CDR3 DNA: TGCAGCGTAAGGGACAGGAGGTCCTACGAGCAGTACTTC. Translation gives CSVRDRRSYEQYF.

This rearrangement joins TRBV29-1 to TRBJ2-7, with D maybe TRBD2 (6 bases). V dropped 4 bases and J dropped 0 bases, with 10 bases sitting between them. CDR3 length: 13 residues. Germline V lookup: CDR1 SQVTM, CDR2 ANQGSEA. The CDR3 nucleotides read TGCAGCGTTGTTCGGGGGATCTCCTACGAGCAGTACTTC. The encoded protein is CSVVRGISYEQYF.

At least ten counts were recorded for this clonotype. The gene calls are TRBV5-6 and TRBJ2-5; D assignment may be TRBD1 or TRBD2 (7 bases each). Germline CDR1 reads SGHDT; CDR2 reads YYEEEE. The V end lost 3 bases, the J end lost 4 bases, and 13 bases lay between the germline ends. The CDR3 has 14 amino acids. The DNA for the CDR3 is TGTGCCAGCAGCTCCCCAGGGGGGGGAGAGACCCAGTACTTC. It codes for CASSSPGGGETQYF.

The chain links TRBV12-3 or TRBV12-4 to TRBJ2-7, with D possibly matching TRBD1 (7 bases). Trimming removed 4 bases from V and 3 bases from J, with 16 bases in between. The CDR3 covers 15 residues. Written as DNA, the CDR3 is TGTGCCAGCAGTTCCCCGGGGCAGGGGGGCTACGAGCAGTACTTC. Its protein is CASSSPGQGGYEQYF.

This clonotype has ten or more counts. The gene calls are TRBV28 and TRBJ2-7; a possible D gene is TRBD1 (6 bases). The CDR3 is 14 residues long. In germline, CDR1 is MDHEN, CDR2 SYDVKM. V dropped 6 bases and J dropped 4 bases, with 16 bases sitting between them. The DNA for the CDR3 is TGTGCCAGCAGCGGTACAGGGAAGGGTTACGAGCAGTACTTC. Protein sequence: CASSGTGKGYEQYF.

The table lists this clonotype with a few counts. The rearrangement uses TRBV9 and TRBJ2-1, with D unresolved. CDR1 SGDLS and CDR2 YYNGEE come from the germline V gene. This CDR3 is 12 amino acids long. The V gene lost 1 base and the J gene lost 5 bases, with 4 bases spanning the gap. CDR3 region: CASSVTDNEQFF. CDR3 nucleotide sequence: TGTGCCAGCAGCGTAACCGACAATGAGCAGTTCTTC.

This clonotype has a count of ten or more. The J gene is TRBJ2-1, the V gene TRBV20-1, with D possibly TRBD1 on 6 matching bases. Between the trimmed V and J ends, which lost 6 bases and 3 bases, there was a span of 12 bases. The CDR3 length is 13 residues. In germline, CDR1 is DFQATT, CDR2 SNEGSKA (reference sequence). The CDR3 is CSAPGTNYNEQFF. CDR3 sequence (DNA): TGCAGTGCACCCGGGACAAACTACAATGAGCAGTTCTTC.

This clonotype was observed a few times. The chain recombines TRBV5-4 with TRBJ2-7; D tentatively reads TRBD1 or TRBD2 (5 bases each). Trimming left V 0 bases short and J 6 bases short, with 19 bases between. CDR3 length equals 16 residues. Germline lookup yields CDR1 SGHNT and CDR2 YYREEE (reference sequence). CDR3 protein: CASSLGGMGRFGEQYF. DNA of the CDR3: TGTGCCAGCAGCTTGGGGGGGATGGGTCGATTTGGCGAGCAGTACTTC.

This clonotype was picked up many times. The chain uses TRBV24-1 and TRBJ2-1, with 11 positions matching TRBD2. The germline CDR1 and CDR2 sequences are KGHDR and SFDVKD. V dropped 4 bases and J dropped 3; count of bases not matched to a gene: 7. The CDR3 has 17 amino acids. Here the CDR3 reads CATSEPGTSGNYNEQFF. In nucleotides, the CDR3 is TGTGCCACCAGTGAGCCCGGGACTAGCGGAAACTACAATGAGCAGTTCTTC.

The chain joins TRBV7-9 to TRBJ2-5; 7 nucleotides line up with TRBD2. Germline assignment: CDR1 SEHNR and CDR2 FQNEAQ (reference sequence). J gave up 1 base and V 4 bases, and 9 bases lay outside the gene matches. CDR3 length: 16 residues. The CDR3 reads CASSSSPTSRQETQYF. Written as DNA, the CDR3 is TGTGCCAGCAGCTCCTCCCCGACTAGCCGCCAAGAGACCCAGTACTTC.

This clonotype was picked up a small number of times. The CDR3: CASSLEPRQAQYF. Written as DNA, the CDR3 is TGTGCCAGCAGCTTAGAACCGAGGCAGGCGCAGTATTTT. The chain couples TRBV7-3 to TRBJ2-3, with D hard to call. In germline, CDR1 is SGHTA, CDR2 FQGTGA. Trimming took off 2 bases at V and 10 bases at J, with 13 bases between the two ends. The CDR3 is made up of 13 amino acids.

The chain uses TRBV18 and TRBJ2-3; D unclear. CDR3 length: 17 residues. The germline V gene has CDR1 KGHSH and CDR2 LQKENI. V lost 2 bases and J 4 bases, leaving 19 bases between the germline ends. CDR3 nucleotide sequence: TGTGCCAGCTCACCATCGTCCAGCGTGATGTGGTCAGATACGCAGTATTTT. Translation gives CASSPSSSVMWSDTQYF.

This clonotype was picked up many times. The chain is built from TRBV5-6 and TRBJ2-7; tentatively, D is TRBD2 (6 bases). V was shortened by 3 bases and J by 5 bases, with 12 bases between the two germline ends. The CDR3 runs to 13 residues. Germline CDR1 SGHDT, CDR2 YYEEEE. CDR3 region: CASSYREWNEQYF. DNA for the CDR3: TGTGCCAGCAGCTACCGGGAGTGGAACGAGCAGTACTTC.

The rearrangement joins TRBV4-1 to TRBJ2-7; D is perhaps TRBD1 (5 bases). The V gene's germline CDR1 is MGHRA and CDR2 YSYEKL. V gave up 3 bases and J gave up 0 bases, with 9 bases separating them. The CDR3 length is 14 residues. The CDR3 bases are TGCGCCAGCAGCCAGACAGAGAGCTCCTACGAGCAGTACTTC. As protein: CASSQTESSYEQYF.

At least ten counts were recorded for this clonotype. This chain uses TRBV28 with TRBJ2-7; 8 bases line up with TRBD1. J was trimmed by 4 bases and V by 9 bases; bases with no gene match: 11. The CDR3 totals 14 residues. From germline, CDR1 is MDHEN and CDR2 SYDVKM. In DNA, the CDR3 is TGTGCCAGTAGCTCGCAGGGGGCTGTTTACGAGCAGTACTTC. It is translated as CASSSQGAVYEQYF. Filled out from reference TRBV28 and TRBJ2-7, the complete variable domain reads DVKVTQSSRYLVKRTGEKVFLECVQDMDHENMFWYRQDPGLGLRLIYFSYDVKMKEKGDIPEGYSVSREKKERFSLILESASTNQTSMYLCASSSQGAVYEQYFGPGTRLTVT.

The chain uses TRBV29-1 and TRBJ2-7; no definite D call. Trimming left V 6 bases short and J 2 bases short, with 5 bases between. Germline loops: CDR1 SQVTM, CDR2 ANQGSEA. The length of the CDR3 is 10 residues. CDR3 in amino acids: CSVRTYEQYF. CDR3 nucleotides: TGCAGCGTCCGGACCTACGAGCAGTACTTC.